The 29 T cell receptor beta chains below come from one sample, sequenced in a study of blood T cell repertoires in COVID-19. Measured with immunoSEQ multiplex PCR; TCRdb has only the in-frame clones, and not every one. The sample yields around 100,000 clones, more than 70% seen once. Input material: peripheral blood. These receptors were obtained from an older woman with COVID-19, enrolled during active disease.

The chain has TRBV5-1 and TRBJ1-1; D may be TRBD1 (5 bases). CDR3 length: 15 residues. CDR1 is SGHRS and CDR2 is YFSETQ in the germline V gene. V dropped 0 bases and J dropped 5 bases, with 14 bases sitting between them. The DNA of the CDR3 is TGCGCCAGCAGCTTGGAGATTTGGGGCAGGACTGAAGCTTTCTTT. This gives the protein CASSLEIWGRTEAFF. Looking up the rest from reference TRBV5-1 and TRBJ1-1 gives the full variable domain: KAGVTQTPRYLIKTRGQQVTLSCSPISGHRSVSWYQQTPGQGLQFLFEYFSETQRNKGNFPGRFSGRQFSNSRSEMNVSTLELGDSALYLCASSLEIWGRTEAFFGQGTRLTVV.

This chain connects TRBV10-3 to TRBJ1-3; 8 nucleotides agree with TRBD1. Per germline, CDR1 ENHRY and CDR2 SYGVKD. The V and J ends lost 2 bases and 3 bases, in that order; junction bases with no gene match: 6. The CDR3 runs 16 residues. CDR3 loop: CAISEGDRGGGNTIYF. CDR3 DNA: TGTGCCATCAGTGAGGGAGACAGGGGAGGTGGAAACACCATATATTTT.

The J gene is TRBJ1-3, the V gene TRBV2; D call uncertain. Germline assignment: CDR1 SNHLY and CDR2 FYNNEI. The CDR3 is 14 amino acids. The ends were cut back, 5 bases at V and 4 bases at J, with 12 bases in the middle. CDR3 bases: TGTGCCAGCAGTCCGCGAGGCGGGGGAAACACCATATATTTT. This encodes CASSPRGGGNTIYF.

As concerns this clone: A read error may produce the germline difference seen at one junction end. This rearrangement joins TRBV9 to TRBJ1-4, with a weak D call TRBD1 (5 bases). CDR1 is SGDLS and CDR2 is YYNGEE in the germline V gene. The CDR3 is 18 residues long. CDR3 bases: TGTGCCTGCAGCGTAGATTGGGGCGTTACGTTCGATAATGAAAAACTGTTTTTT. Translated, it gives CACSVDWGVTFDNEKLFF. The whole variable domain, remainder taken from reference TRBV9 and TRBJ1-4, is DSGVTQTPKHLITATGQRVTLRCSPRSGDLSVYWYQQSLDQGLQFLIQYYNGEERAKGNILERFSAQQFPDLHSELNLSSLELGDSALYFCACSVDWGVTFDNEKLFFGSGTQLSVL.

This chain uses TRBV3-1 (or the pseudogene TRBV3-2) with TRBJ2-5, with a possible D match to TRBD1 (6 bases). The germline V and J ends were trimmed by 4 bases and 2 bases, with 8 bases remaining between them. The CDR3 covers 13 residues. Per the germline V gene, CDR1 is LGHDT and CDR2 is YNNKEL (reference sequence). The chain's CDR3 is CASSPDRQETQYF. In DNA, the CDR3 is TGTGCCAGCAGCCCGGACAGACAAGAGACCCAGTACTTC.

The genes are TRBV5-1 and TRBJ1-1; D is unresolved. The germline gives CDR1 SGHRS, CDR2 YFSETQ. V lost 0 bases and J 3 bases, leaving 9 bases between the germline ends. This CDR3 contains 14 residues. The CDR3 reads CASSLDSGDTEAFF. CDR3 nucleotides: TGCGCCAGCAGCTTGGATTCCGGGGACACTGAAGCTTTCTTT.

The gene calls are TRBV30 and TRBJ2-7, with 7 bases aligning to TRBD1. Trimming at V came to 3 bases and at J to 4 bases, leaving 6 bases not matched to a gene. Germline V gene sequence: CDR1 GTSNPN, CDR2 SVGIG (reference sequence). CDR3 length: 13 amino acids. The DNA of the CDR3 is TGTGCCTGGAGCCGACAGGGCTGGTACGAGCAGTACTTC. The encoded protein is CAWSRQGWYEQYF.

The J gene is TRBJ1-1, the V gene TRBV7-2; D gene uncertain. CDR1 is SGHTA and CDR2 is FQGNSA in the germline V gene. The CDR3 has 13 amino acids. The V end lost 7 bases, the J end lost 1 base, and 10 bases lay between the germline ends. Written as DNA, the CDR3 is TGTGCCAGCACAACTCATCCGAACACTGAAGCTTTCTTT. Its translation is CASTTHPNTEAFF.

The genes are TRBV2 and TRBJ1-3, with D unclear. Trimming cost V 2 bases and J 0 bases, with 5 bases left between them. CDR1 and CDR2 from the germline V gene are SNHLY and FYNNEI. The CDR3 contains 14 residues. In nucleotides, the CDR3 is TGTGCCAGCAGTGAATCGAGCTCTGGAAACACCATATATTTT. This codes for CASSESSSGNTIYF. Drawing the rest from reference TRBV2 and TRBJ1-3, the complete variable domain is EPEVTQTPSHQVTQMGQEVILRCVPISNHLYFYWYRQILGQKVEFLVSFYNNEISEKSEIFDDQFSVERPDGSNFTLKIRSTKLEDSAMYFCASSESSSGNTIYFGEGSWLTVV.

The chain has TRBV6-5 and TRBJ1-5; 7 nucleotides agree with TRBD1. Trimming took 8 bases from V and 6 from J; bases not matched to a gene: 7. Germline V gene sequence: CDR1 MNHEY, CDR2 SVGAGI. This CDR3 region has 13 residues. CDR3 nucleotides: TGTGCCAGCGCACAGGGGTACGGTCAGCCCCAGCATTTT. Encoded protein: CASAQGYGQPQHF.

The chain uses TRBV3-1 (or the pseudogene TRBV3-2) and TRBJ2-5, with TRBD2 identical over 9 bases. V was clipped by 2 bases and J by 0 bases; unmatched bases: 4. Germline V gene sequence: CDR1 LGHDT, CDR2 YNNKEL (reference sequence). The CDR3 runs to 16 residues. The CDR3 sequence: CASSQWSSGDQETQYF. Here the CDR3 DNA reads TGTGCCAGCAGCCAATGGTCTAGCGGGGACCAAGAGACCCAGTACTTC.

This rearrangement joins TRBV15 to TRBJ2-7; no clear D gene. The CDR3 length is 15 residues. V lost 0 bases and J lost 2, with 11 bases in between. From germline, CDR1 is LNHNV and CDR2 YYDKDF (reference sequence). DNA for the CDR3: TGTGCCACCAGCAGAGATTTTGGCAGAACCTACGAGCAGTACTTC. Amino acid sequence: CATSRDFGRTYEQYF.

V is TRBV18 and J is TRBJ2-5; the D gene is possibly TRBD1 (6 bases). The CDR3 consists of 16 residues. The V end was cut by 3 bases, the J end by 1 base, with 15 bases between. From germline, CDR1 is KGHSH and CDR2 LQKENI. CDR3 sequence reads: CASSPSQGSVQETQYF. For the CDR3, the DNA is TGTGCCAGCTCACCGTCACAGGGCTCGGTCCAAGAGACCCAGTACTTC.

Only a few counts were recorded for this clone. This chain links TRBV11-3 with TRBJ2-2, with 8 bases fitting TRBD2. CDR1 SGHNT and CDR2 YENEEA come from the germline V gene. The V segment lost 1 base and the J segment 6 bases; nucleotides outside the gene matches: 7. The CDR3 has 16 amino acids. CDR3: CASSLGGTRSAGELFF. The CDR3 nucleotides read TGTGCCAGCAGCTTAGGAGGGACTAGAAGCGCCGGGGAGCTGTTTTTT.

CDR3 in amino acids: CASSPPGETQYF. CDR3 sequence (DNA): TGTGCCAGCAGTCCCCCCGGGGAGACCCAGTACTTC. The chain carries TRBV12-3 or TRBV12-4 and TRBJ2-5; D gene unclear. This CDR3 is 12 amino acids long. V was shortened by 5 bases and J by 5 bases, with 9 bases between the two germline ends.

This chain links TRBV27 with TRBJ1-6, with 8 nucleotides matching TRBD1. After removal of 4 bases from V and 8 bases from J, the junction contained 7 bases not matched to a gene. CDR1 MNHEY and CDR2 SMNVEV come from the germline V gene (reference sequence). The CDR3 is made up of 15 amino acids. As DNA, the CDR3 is TGTGCCAGCAGTTCGGTACAGGGGGTTGATTCACCCCTCCACTTT. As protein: CASSSVQGVDSPLHF.

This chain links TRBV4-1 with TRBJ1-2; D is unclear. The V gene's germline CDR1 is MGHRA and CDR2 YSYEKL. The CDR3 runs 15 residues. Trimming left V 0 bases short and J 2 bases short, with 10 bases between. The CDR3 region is CASSQELQTNYGYTF. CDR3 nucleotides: TGCGCCAGCAGCCAAGAGCTCCAGACAAACTATGGCTACACCTTC.

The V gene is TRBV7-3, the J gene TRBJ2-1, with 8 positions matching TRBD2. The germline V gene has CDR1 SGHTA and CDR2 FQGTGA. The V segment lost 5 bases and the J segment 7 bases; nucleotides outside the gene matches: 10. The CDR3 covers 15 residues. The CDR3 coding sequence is TGTGCCAGCAGCCTCTCTGGGGCGGGGGGTAATGAGCAGTTCTTC. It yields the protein CASSLSGAGGNEQFF.

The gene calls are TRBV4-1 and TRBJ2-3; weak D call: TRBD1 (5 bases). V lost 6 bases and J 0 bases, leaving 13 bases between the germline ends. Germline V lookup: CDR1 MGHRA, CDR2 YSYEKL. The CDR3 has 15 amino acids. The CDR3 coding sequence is TGCGCCAGCAGAAGGTTGGGGCTCAGCACAGATACGCAGTATTTT. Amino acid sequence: CASRRLGLSTDTQYF.

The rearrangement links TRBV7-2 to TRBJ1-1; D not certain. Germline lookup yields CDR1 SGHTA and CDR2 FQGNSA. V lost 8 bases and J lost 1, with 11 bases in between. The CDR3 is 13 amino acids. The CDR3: CASQGRRNTEAFF. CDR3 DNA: TGTGCCAGCCAAGGGAGAAGGAACACTGAAGCTTTCTTT.

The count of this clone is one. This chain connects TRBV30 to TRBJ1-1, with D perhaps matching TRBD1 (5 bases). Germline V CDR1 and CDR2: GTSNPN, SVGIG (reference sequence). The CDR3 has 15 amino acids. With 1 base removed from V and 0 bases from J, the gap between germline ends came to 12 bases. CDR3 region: CAWSDDWGLNTEAFF. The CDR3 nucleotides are TGTGCCTGGAGTGACGATTGGGGCTTGAACACTGAAGCTTTCTTT.

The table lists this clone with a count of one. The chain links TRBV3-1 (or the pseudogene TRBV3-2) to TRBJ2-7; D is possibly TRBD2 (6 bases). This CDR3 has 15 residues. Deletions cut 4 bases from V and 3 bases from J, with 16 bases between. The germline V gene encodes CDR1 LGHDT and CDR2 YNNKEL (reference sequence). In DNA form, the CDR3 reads TGTGCCAGCAGCCTCTCGCTGGAGGGAAACTACGAGCAGTACTTC. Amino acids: CASSLSLEGNYEQYF.

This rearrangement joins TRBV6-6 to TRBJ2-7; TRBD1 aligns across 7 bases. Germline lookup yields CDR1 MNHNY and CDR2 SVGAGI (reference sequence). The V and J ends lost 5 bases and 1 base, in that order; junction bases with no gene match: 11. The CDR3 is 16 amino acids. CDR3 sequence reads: CASSPGFEGQSYEQYF. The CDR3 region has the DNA TGTGCCAGCAGTCCCGGATTCGAGGGACAGTCCTACGAGCAGTACTTC.

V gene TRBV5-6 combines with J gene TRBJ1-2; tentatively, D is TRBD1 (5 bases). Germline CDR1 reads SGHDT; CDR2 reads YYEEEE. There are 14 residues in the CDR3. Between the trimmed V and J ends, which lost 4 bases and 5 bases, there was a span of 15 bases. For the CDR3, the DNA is TGTGCCAGCAGCCCGCGGAGGGGTGGGTATGGCTACACCTTC. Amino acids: CASSPRRGGYGYTF.

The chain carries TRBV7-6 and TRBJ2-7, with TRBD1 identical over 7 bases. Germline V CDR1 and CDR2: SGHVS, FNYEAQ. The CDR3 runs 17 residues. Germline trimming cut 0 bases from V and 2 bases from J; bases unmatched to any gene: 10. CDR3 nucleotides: TGTGCCAGCAGCTTAGCGCGACAGGGCCCCGCTGCCTACGAGCAGTACTTC. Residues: CASSLARQGPAAYEQYF.

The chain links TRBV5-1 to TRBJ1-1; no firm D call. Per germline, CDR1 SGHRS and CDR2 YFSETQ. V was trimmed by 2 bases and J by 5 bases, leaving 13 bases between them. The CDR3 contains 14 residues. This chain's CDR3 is CASSFSAGETEAFF. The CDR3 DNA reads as TGCGCCAGCAGCTTTAGTGCCGGGGAGACTGAAGCTTTCTTT.

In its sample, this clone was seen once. The CDR3 region has the DNA TGTGCCAGCAGCTCGACAGGGGGCACGGGCAAACTGTTTTTT. Protein product: CASSSTGGTGKLFF. This chain links TRBV2 with TRBJ1-4; 10 nucleotides align to TRBD1. Germline V gene sequence: CDR1 SNHLY, CDR2 FYNNEI. The V segment lost 6 bases and the J segment 11 bases; nucleotides outside the gene matches: 9. CDR3 size: 14 residues.

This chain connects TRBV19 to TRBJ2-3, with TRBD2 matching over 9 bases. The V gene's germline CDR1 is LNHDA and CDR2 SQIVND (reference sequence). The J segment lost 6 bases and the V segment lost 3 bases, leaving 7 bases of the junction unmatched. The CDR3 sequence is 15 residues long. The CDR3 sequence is CASSMGGGAADTQYF. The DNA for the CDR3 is TGTGCCAGTAGTATGGGCGGGGGGGCCGCGGATACGCAGTATTTT.

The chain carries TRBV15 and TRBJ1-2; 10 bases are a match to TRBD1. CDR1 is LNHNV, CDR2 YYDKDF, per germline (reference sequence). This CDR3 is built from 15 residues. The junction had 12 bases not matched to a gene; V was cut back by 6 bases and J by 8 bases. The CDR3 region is CATSRGQGVLVGYTF. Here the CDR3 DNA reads TGTGCCACCAGTCGAGGACAGGGGGTCCTGGTGGGCTACACCTTC.